This T cell receptor (beta chain) was identified during a study of regulatory T cells in long-lasting Graves disease. Regarding the study as a whole: Persistent patients shared more public clonotypes (about 2,600) than new patients (approximately 1,000).

CDR3 length equals 12 residues. CDR1 is KGHDR and CDR2 is SFDVKD in the germline V gene. Trimming stripped 3 bases from V and 8 bases from J, with 9 bases between. CDR3 regions were amplified by Arm-PCR using iRepertoire HTBI primers to build TCR beta libraries. One entry per CDR3 protein results from TCRdb running MiXCR on the multiplex PCR reads. The sample has around 480,000 distinct CDR3 sequences, around 15% seen once. A few counts support this clonotype. The antigen remains undetermined. The time point here: newly diagnosed GD, antithyroid drugs for less than 3 months. RNA from PBMCs was the source of the TCR library. The sample also formed part of further work on T cells in Graves' hyperthyroidism and ophthalmopathy. Per that study: Hyperthyroidism was newly diagnosed in patients aged 18 to 65 (duration under 2 months).

This clonotype originated in a man aged 35 to 55 with Graves disease. The chain joins TRBV24-1 to TRBJ1-2; the D is unclear. Source: peripheral blood mononuclear cells (PBMCs), taken at new diagnosis, from a patient treated with antithyroid drugs. The CDR3, as DNA: TGTGCCACCAGTGATCCAGCCTCAGGCTACACCTTC. As protein: CATSDPASGYTF.